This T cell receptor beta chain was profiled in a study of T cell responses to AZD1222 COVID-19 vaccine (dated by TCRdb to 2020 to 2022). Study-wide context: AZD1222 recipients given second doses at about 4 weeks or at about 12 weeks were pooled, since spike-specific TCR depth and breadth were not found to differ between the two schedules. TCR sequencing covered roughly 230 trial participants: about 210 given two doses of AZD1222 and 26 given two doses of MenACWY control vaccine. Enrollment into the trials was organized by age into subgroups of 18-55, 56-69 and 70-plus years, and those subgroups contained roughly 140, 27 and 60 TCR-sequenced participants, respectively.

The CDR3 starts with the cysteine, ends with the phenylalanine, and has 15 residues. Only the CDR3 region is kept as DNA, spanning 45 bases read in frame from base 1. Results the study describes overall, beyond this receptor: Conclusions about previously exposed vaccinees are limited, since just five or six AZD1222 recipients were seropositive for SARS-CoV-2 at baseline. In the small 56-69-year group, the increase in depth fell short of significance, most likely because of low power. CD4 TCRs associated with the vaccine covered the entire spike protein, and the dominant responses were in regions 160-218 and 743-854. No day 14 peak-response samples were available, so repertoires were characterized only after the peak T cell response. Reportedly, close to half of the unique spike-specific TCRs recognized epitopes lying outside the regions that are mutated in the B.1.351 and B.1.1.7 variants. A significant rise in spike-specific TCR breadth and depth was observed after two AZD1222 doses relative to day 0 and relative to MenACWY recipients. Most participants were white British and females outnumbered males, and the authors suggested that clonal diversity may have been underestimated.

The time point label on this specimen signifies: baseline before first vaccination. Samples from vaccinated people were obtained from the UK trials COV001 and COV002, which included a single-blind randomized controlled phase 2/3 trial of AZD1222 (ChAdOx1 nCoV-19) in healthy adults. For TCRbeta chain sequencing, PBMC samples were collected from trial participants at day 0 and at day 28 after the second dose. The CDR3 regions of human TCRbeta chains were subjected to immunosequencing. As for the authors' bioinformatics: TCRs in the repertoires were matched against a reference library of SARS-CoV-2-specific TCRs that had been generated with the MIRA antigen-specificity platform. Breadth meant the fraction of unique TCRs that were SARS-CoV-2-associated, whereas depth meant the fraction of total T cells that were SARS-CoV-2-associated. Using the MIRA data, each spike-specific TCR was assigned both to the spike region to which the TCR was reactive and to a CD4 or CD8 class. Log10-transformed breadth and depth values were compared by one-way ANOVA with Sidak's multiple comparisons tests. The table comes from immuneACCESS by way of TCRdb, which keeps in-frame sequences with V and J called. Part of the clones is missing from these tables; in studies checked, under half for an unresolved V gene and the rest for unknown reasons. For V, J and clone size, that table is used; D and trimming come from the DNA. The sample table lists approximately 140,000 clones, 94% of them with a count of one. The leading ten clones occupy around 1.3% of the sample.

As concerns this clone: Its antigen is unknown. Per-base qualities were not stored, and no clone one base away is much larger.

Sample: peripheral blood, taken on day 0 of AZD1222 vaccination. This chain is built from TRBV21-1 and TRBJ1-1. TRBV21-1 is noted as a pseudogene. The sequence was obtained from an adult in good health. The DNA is TGTGCCAGCAGCAAGGGACGGGGGCTGATCACTGAAGCTTTCTTT. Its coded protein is CASSKGRGLITEAFF.